The entry that follows covers one TCR beta chain sequence. What it binds is unknown. The record originates from a study of cytomegalovirus exposure and HLA in healthy donors. About the study: An earlier analysis found 110 million or so unique TCR beta sequences from approximately 200 million T cells. Study outcomes and limitations: For presence/absence analyses, sequencing depth was assumed to be roughly uniform across donors. In vitro, three CMV-associated chains proved specific for CMV antigens. Most likely, a cluster of highly shared sequence variants arose as a sequencing artifact.

The CDR3 extends over 15 amino acids. Germline lookup yields CDR1 SGHRS and CDR2 YFSETQ. Trimming took off 7 bases at V and 5 bases at J, with 19 bases between the two ends. A multiplex PCR was run with 60 Vbeta primers and 13 Jbeta primers. Sequenced by immunoSEQ multiplex PCR; TCRdb stores in-frame clones only, minus some. The top ten hold about 3.9% of the sample, which has some 120,000 clones, around 81% seen once. The sequence derives from a woman aged 25 to 45 in good health and CMV-seronegative. Sample: PBMCs. The chain employs TRBV5-1 and TRBJ2-1; weak D call: TRBD2 (6 bases). The CDR3 nucleotides are TGCGCCAGCGCACGATGGGAGGCGAGAGACAATGAGCAGTTCTTC. Its protein product is CASARWEARDNEQFF.